This is a list of T cell receptor beta chains from one sample in a study of regulatory dendritic cells for organ transplantation. Clones were read by immunoSEQ multiplex PCR, and TCRdb kept only the in-frame ones, dropping some. The sample consists of about 34,000 clones, approximately 88% of them appearing once. Sequencing was done on a sample of naive CD4+ T cells from blood. These receptors originate from a human donor in good health. Both conserved end residues are part of each CDR3. A D gene is named only where the DNA matches it firmly. The size of a clone is reported for some rows only, either as once, few or many, or as a class for expanded clones.

J gene | clone size | D gene | CDR3 length | V gene | CDR3 protein | CDR3 DNA
TRBJ1-2 | - | - | 17 | TRBV28 | CASSLSLGVALSYGYTF | TGTGCCAGCAGTTTATCCCTTGGAGTAGCTCTCTCCTATGGCTACACCTTC
TRBJ2-7 | - | TRBD2 | 17 | TRBV9 | CASSPTLGLRERYEQYF | TGTGCCAGCAGCCCCACGCTCGGCTTGCGGGAGAGATACGAGCAGTACTTC
TRBJ2-2 | once | TRBD2 | 14 | TRBV25-1 | CASSERAGAGELFF | TGTGCCAGCAGTGAACGCGCGGGAGCCGGGGAGCTGTTTTTT
TRBJ1-2 | - | - | 12 | TRBV5-4 | CASSLNVYGYTF | TGTGCCAGCAGCTTGAACGTCTATGGCTACACCTTC
TRBJ1-5 | - | - | 14 | TRBV6-5 | CASSYQGSNQPQHF | TGTGCCAGCAGTTACCAGGGGAGCAATCAGCCCCAGCATTTT
TRBJ1-1 | - | TRBD1 | 16 | TRBV18 | CASSPSGQGSNTEAFF | TGTGCCAGCTCACCAAGCGGACAGGGTTCGAACACTGAAGCTTTCTTT
TRBJ2-5 | - | TRBD2 | 15 | TRBV4-1 | CASSRSLAAQETQYF | TGCGCCAGCAGCCGGTCACTAGCGGCGCAAGAGACCCAGTACTTC
TRBJ1-2 | - | TRBD1 | 13 | TRBV6-5 | CASSRDRGLGYTF | TGTGCCAGCAGCCGGGACAGGGGGCTGGGCTACACCTTC
TRBJ2-5 | once | - | 13 | TRBV30 | CAWSRGKGETQYF | TGTGCCTGGAGCCGGGGGAAGGGAGAGACCCAGTACTTC
TRBJ2-2 | once | - | 17 | TRBV11-2 | CASSDLLGFRRGGELFF | TGTGCCAGCAGCGACCTATTGGGATTTCGACGTGGCGGGGAGCTGTTTTTT
TRBJ1-1 | few | - | 14 | TRBV7-9 | CASSFDLLNTEAFF | TGTGCCAGCAGCTTTGACCTCCTGAACACTGAAGCTTTCTTT
TRBJ1-4 | - | TRBD1 | 14 | TRBV27 | CASSLQGAFEKLFF | TGTGCCAGCAGTTTACAGGGGGCCTTTGAAAAACTGTTTTTT
TRBJ2-2 | - | - | 13 | TRBV7-2 | CASSLTATGELFF | TGTGCCAGCAGCTTAACAGCGACCGGGGAGCTGTTTTTT
TRBJ1-1 | - | TRBD1 | 14 | TRBV7-9 | CASSLRQGGTEAFF | TGTGCCAGCAGTCTAAGACAGGGAGGCACTGAAGCTTTCTTT
TRBJ2-7 | - | TRBD2 | 21 | TRBV4-2 | CASSQDHAPGLAGGLNYEQYF | TGTGCCAGCAGCCAAGACCATGCCCCGGGACTAGCGGGGGGGCTTAATTACGAGCAGTACTTC
TRBJ2-3 | - | - | 13 | TRBV5-1 | CASSLGGTDTQYF | TGCGCCAGCAGCTTAGGCGGCACAGATACGCAGTATTTT
TRBJ1-2 | - | - | 14 | TRBV10-3 | CAIRGVGLNYGYTF | TGTGCCATCAGGGGGGTGGGATTAAACTATGGCTACACCTTC
TRBJ1-2 | - | - | 14 | TRBV7-2 | CASSSTATNYGYTF | TGTGCCAGCAGCTCTACAGCGACTAACTATGGCTACACCTTC
TRBJ2-7 | - | - | 15 | TRBV19 | CASSIVGQRRYEQYF | TGTGCCAGTAGTATCGTTGGACAGAGACGCTACGAGCAGTACTTC
TRBJ2-5 | - | TRBD1 | 14 | TRBV7-3 | CASSRTGEEETQYF | TGTGCCAGCAGCCGGACAGGGGAGGAGGAGACCCAGTACTTC
TRBJ1-1 | - | TRBD1 | 17 | TRBV28 | CASSPPKTTGERTEAFF | TGTGCCAGCAGTCCTCCAAAAACCACAGGGGAAAGGACTGAAGCTTTCTTT
TRBJ1-2 | - | TRBD1 | 16 | TRBV30 | CAWSRNLGTANYGYTF | TGTGCCTGGAGCAGAAACCTCGGGACAGCTAACTATGGCTACACCTTC
TRBJ1-6 | - | TRBD1 | 15 | TRBV7-9 | CASRNNRGPNSPLHF | TGTGCCAGCAGAAACAACAGGGGCCCAAATTCACCCCTCCACTTT
TRBJ1-1 | few | - | 15 | TRBV5-3 | CARSSCRGINTEAFF | TGTGCCAGAAGCTCGTGCAGGGGAATAAACACTGAAGCTTTCTTT
TRBJ1-4 | - | - | 18 | TRBV7-9 | CASSLVGGVSSTNEKLFF | TGTGCCAGCAGCTTAGTTGGGGGGGTCAGCTCAACTAATGAAAAACTGTTTTTT
TRBJ1-2 | few | - | 15 | TRBV15 | CATSRDSSTLYGYTF | TGTGCCACCAGCAGGGACAGCTCTACCCTCTATGGCTACACCTTC
TRBJ1-5 | - | - | 14 | TRBV4-1 | CASSQEEGFQPQHF | TGCGCCAGCAGCCAAGAAGAAGGGTTTCAGCCCCAGCATTTT
TRBJ2-5 | - | TRBD2 | 18 | TRBV6-1 | CASSELLAGGPEGETQYF | TGTGCCAGCAGTGAATTGCTGGCGGGAGGGCCGGAGGGAGAGACCCAGTACTTC
TRBJ2-7 | once | - | 12 | TRBV6-5 | CASGSPTYEQYF | TGTGCCAGCGGCTCGCCCACCTACGAGCAGTACTTC
TRBJ1-4 | - | - | 17 | TRBV5-1 | CASSLPTGTSTNEKLFF | TGCGCCAGCAGCTTACCTACAGGAACCAGCACTAATGAAAAACTGTTTTTT
TRBJ2-4 | once | - | 16 | TRBV4-2 | CASSQVQGRGVDIQYF | TGTGCCAGCAGCCAAGTTCAGGGACGGGGTGTGGACATTCAGTACTTC
TRBJ2-1 | - | TRBD2 | 17 | TRBV18 | CASSPPKGLAEYNEQFF | TGTGCCAGCTCACCACCGAAAGGACTAGCGGAATACAATGAGCAGTTCTTC
TRBJ1-5 | - | - | 17 | TRBV5-4 | CASSQDTGRDLDQPQHF | TGTGCCAGCAGCCAAGATACTGGCAGGGACTTAGATCAGCCCCAGCATTTT
TRBJ1-4 | - | TRBD1 | 15 | TRBV6-5 | CASSRQGATNEKLFF | TGTGCCAGCAGTCGACAGGGGGCAACTAATGAAAAACTGTTTTTT
TRBJ2-7 | - | TRBD1 | 16 | TRBV5-1 | CASSLGPLKDRDEQYF | TGCGCCAGCAGCTTGGGGCCCTTGAAGGACAGGGACGAGCAGTACTTC
TRBJ2-5 | - | - | 11 | TRBV5-1 | CASSFQETQYF | TGCGCCAGCAGCTTCCAAGAGACCCAGTACTTC
TRBJ2-7 | - | - | 14 | TRBV10-2 | CASSEWGVTYEQYF | TGCGCCAGCAGTGAATGGGGGGTCACCTACGAGCAGTACTTC
TRBJ2-7 | - | TRBD2 | 16 | TRBV4-2 | CASSQALAGVTYEQYF | TGTGCCAGCAGCCAAGCACTAGCGGGAGTTACCTACGAGCAGTACTTC
TRBJ1-2 | - | TRBD1 | 15 | TRBV30 | CAWNRDSQGASGYTF | TGTGCCTGGAATAGAGACTCACAGGGGGCGAGCGGCTACACCTTC
TRBJ2-7 | - | TRBD2 | 20 | TRBV5-1 | CASSLDSRTRASGSKNEQYF | TGCGCCAGCAGCTTGGATTCGAGGACAAGGGCTAGCGGGAGTAAGAACGAGCAGTACTTC
TRBJ2-7 | - | TRBD1 | 13 | TRBV5-8 | CASSLTGGYEQYF | TGTGCCAGCAGCTTGACAGGGGGCTACGAGCAGTACTTC
TRBJ1-3 | - | - | 17 | TRBV7-2 | CASSSRGAGATGNTIYF | TGTGCCAGCAGCTCTAGGGGTGCGGGGGCTACTGGAAACACCATATATTTT
TRBJ2-5 | - | TRBD1 | 15 | TRBV5-6 | CASSMRTGYQETQYF | TGTGCCAGCAGCATGAGGACAGGGTATCAAGAGACCCAGTACTTC
TRBJ1-3 | - | - | 14 | TRBV5-4 | CASSLDRPGNTIYF | TGTGCCAGCAGCTTGGACAGACCTGGAAACACCATATATTTT
TRBJ1-1 | - | - | 15 | TRBV15 | CATSRGGTVNTEAFF | TGTGCCACCAGCAGAGGGGGGACGGTGAACACTGAAGCTTTCTTT
TRBJ2-1 | - | - | 16 | TRBV7-6 | CASSLGGGPTYNEQFF | TGTGCCAGCAGTCTAGGGGGGGGACCCACCTACAATGAGCAGTTCTTC
TRBJ1-2 | - | TRBD1 | 15 | TRBV14 | CASSPQRQGNYGYTF | TGTGCCAGCAGCCCCCAGAGACAGGGGAACTATGGCTACACCTTC
TRBJ1-1 | - | TRBD1 | 16 | TRBV18 | CASREGQGRMNTEAFF | TGTGCCAGCCGAGAGGGACAGGGTCGCATGAACACTGAAGCTTTCTTT
TRBJ2-5 | - | - | 11 | TRBV2 | CASSSQGDQYF | TGTGCCAGCAGTAGTCAGGGAGACCAGTACTTC
TRBJ1-2 | - | - | 11 | TRBV29-1 | CSVAWGSGYTF | TGCAGCGTTGCGTGGGGGAGTGGCTACACCTTC
TRBJ2-7 | - | TRBD1 | 16 | TRBV11-2 | CASSSHRDRGPHEQYF | TGTGCCAGCAGCTCACACCGGGACAGGGGGCCCCACGAGCAGTACTTC
TRBJ2-1 | - | TRBD2 | 14 | TRBV7-3 | CASSAGGSYNEQFF | TGTGCCAGCAGCGCGGGGGGATCCTACAATGAGCAGTTCTTC
TRBJ2-5 | - | - | 15 | TRBV7-9 | CASSLVPATQETQYF | TGTGCCAGCAGCTTAGTACCCGCGACCCAAGAGACCCAGTACTTC